Listed here are 10 T cell receptor beta chains from one sample, sequenced in a study of shared clonotypes between healthy human individuals. Libraries were prepared by immunoSEQ multiplex PCR; TCRdb keeps only in-frame clonotypes and omits some of them. The sample lists 400,000 to 500,000 clones, 65% to 80% occurring once. The sequenced material came from PBMCs. Every receptor here comes from a woman in her 40s in good health. Some clones in this sample may be carry-over from other donors' samples.

The J gene is TRBJ1-2, the V gene TRBV28, with a tentative D call TRBD1 (6 bases). This CDR3 is 14 amino acids long. CDR1 is MDHEN, CDR2 SYDVKM, per germline. Trimming pared 7 bases from V and 3 bases from J, leaving 15 bases between. CDR3 coding DNA: TGTGCCAGCACCCGGGGGGGGCAGGACTATGGCTACACCTTC. Amino acid sequence: CASTRGGQDYGYTF.

The chain is built from TRBV5-8 and TRBJ1-3; no clear D gene. This CDR3 has 12 residues. The V gene's germline CDR1 is SGHTS and CDR2 YDEGEE. Deletions cut 1 base from V and 3 bases from J, with 2 bases between. Here the CDR3 DNA reads TGTGCCAGCAGCTTGCGTGGAAACACCATATATTTT. Protein sequence: CASSLRGNTIYF.

The chain recombines TRBV29-1 with TRBJ1-1; 8 bases align to TRBD1. With 5 bases clipped from V and 10 bases from J, the junction kept 12 bases outside the gene matches. The CDR3 has 13 amino acids. From germline, CDR1 is SQVTM and CDR2 ANQGSEA. CDR3 bases: TGCAGCGTTCAAGTAGGACAGGGAGTGGGAGCTTTCTTT. This gives the protein CSVQVGQGVGAFF.

The chain employs TRBV19 and TRBJ2-4, with 9 bases lining up with TRBD2. CDR3 length: 17 amino acids. CDR1 LNHDA and CDR2 SQIVND come from the germline V gene (reference sequence). The ends lost 2 bases at V and 2 bases at J; junction bases unmatched: 7. The CDR3 coding sequence is TGTGCCAGTAGTATAATCGCGCTAGCGGGGACCAAAAACATTCAGTACTTC. Protein: CASSIIALAGTKNIQYF.

This clone appeared a single time. The chain uses TRBV13 and TRBJ1-1; D is ambiguous. The CDR3 has 13 residues. CDR1 is PRHDT, CDR2 FYEKMQ, per germline (reference sequence). V was pared by 0 bases and J by 5 bases, with 7 bases between. The CDR3 region is CASSLGGRTEAFF. The CDR3 coding sequence is TGTGCCAGCAGCTTAGGAGGGAGAACTGAAGCTTTCTTT.

The chain carries TRBV28 and TRBJ2-5, with 8 bases that match TRBD2. The J call is doubtful: the DNA matches TRBJ2-7 better. CDR3 length equals 16 residues. The germline CDR1 and CDR2 sequences are MDHEN and SYDVKM. CDR3 protein: CASSFTSGRSSYEQYF. For the CDR3, the DNA is TGTGCCAGCAGTTTCACTAGCGGAAGGAGCTCCTACGAGCAGTACTTC.

This clone turned up a few times. V gene TRBV28 combines with J gene TRBJ2-7; 9 nucleotides line up with TRBD1. CDR3 length: 14 amino acids. V dropped 5 bases and J dropped 2; count of bases not matched to a gene: 4. The germline V gene has CDR1 MDHEN and CDR2 SYDVKM. In nucleotides, the CDR3 is TGTGCCAGCAGTCTCCGGGACAGGGCCTACGAGCAGTACTTC. It translates to CASSLRDRAYEQYF.

The CDR3 bases are TGTGCCAGCAGCTTAGAAGGAGTGACCTCCTACGAGCAGTACTTC. Amino acids: CASSLEGVTSYEQYF. This rearrangement joins TRBV7-8 to TRBJ2-5, with unresolved D. The end of the DNA is better explained by TRBJ2-7, so the J call may be wrong. The CDR3 totals 15 residues. CDR1 and CDR2 from the germline V gene are SGHVS and FQNEAQ.

This clone came up a few times. The genes are TRBV10-3 and TRBJ2-7, with D unresolved. This CDR3 has 11 amino acids. Per the germline V gene, CDR1 is ENHRY and CDR2 is SYGVKD. Trimming took off 6 bases at V and 2 bases at J, with 5 bases between the two ends. CDR3 sequence reads: CAIREAYEQYF. The CDR3 nucleotides read TGTGCCATCAGAGAGGCCTACGAGCAGTACTTC.

The gene calls are TRBV7-2 and TRBJ1-1, with D possibly TRBD1 on 6 matching bases. V was shortened by 6 bases and J by 4 bases, with 15 bases between the two germline ends. Germline V lookup: CDR1 SGHTA, CDR2 FQGNSA. The CDR3 contains 14 residues. CDR3 sequence: CASRRDRTRTEAFF. The CDR3 region has the DNA TGTGCCAGCAGGCGCGACAGGACCCGCACTGAAGCTTTCTTT.